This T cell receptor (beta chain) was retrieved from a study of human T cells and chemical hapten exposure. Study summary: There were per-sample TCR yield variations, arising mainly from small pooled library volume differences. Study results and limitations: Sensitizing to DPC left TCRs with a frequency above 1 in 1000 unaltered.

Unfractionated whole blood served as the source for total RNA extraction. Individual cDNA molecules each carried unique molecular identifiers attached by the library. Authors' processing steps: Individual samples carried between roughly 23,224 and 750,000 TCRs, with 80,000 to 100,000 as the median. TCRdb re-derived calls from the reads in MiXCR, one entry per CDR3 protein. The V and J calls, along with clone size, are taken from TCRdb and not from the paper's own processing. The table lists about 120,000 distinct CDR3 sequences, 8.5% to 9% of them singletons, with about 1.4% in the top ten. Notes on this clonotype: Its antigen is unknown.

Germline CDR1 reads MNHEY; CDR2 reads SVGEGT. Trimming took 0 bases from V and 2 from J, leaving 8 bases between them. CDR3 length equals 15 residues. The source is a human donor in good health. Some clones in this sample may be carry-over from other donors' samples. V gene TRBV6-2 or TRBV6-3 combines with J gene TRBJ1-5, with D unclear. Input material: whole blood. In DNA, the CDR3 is TGTGCCAGCAGTTACTCAGAAGACGGCAATCAGCCCCAGCATTTT. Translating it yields CASSYSEDGNQPQHF.